Following are 20 T cell receptor beta chains from one sample sequenced in a study of early T cells in non-severe SARS-CoV-2 infection. One entry per CDR3 protein, called by TCRdb with MiXCR from the 5' RACE reads. The sample lists 50,000 or so distinct CDR3 sequences, roughly 4% occurring once. The sequencing sample was made of whole blood. Receptors were obtained from an adult who was a healthcare worker with PCR-confirmed SARS-CoV-2 infection or an uninfected control (not recorded which).

This clonotype was seen at least ten times. The chain uses TRBV25-1 and TRBJ2-5; D remains ambiguous. CDR1 and CDR2 from the germline V gene are MGHDK and SYGVNS. This CDR3 has 12 residues. Trimming shortened V by 1 base and J by 4 bases, and 4 bases separated the two germline ends. CDR3 DNA sequence: TGTGCCAGCAGTGAATGGTCAGAGACCCAGTACTTC. Translating it yields CASSEWSETQYF.

At least ten counts were recorded for this clonotype. The J gene is TRBJ2-7, the V gene TRBV29-1; a weak D match, TRBD1 (5 bases). Germline V gives CDR1 SQVTM, CDR2 ANQGSEA. Trimming took off 7 bases at V and 4 bases at J, with 11 bases between the two ends. The length of the CDR3 is 11 residues. DNA of the CDR3: TGCAGCGCCCGCCAGGGTTACGAGCAGTACTTC. This sequence encodes CSARQGYEQYF.

This clonotype came up many times. The genes are TRBV20-1 and TRBJ2-7, with D possibly TRBD2 on 6 matching bases. Germline CDR1 and CDR2: DFQATT and SNEGSKA (reference sequence). The ends were cut back, 3 bases at V and 0 bases at J, with 18 bases in the middle. The CDR3 length is 16 residues. The DNA of the CDR3 is TGCAGTGCTAGGGACCCCGGAGGGGCTATCTCCTACGAGCAGTACTTC. Translating it yields CSARDPGGAISYEQYF.

There are many counts of this clonotype. The chain uses TRBV9 and TRBJ2-2; D gene ambiguous. Trimming removed 0 bases at V and 4 bases at J, with 7 bases between. CDR1 is SGDLS and CDR2 is YYNGEE in the germline V gene. The CDR3 has 14 residues. The CDR3 DNA sequence: TGTGCCAGCAGCGTAGGTCTGTTCACCGGGGAGCTGTTTTTT. Translating it yields CASSVGLFTGELFF.

Ten or more counts support this clonotype. The chain uses TRBV6-1 and TRBJ1-5, with no clear D. This CDR3 has 12 residues. Trimming took off 7 bases at V and 4 bases at J, with 8 bases between the two ends. Germline CDR1 is MNHNS and CDR2 is SASEGT. The CDR3 DNA follows: TGTGCCAGCACGAACGGTAATCAGCCCCAGCATTTT. This encodes CASTNGNQPQHF.

This clonotype appeared a few times. The chain has TRBV5-1 and TRBJ2-7; TRBD1 is a possible D gene (5 bases). Germline assignment: CDR1 SGHRS and CDR2 YFSETQ. V was cut by 5 bases and J by 5 bases, with 17 bases left in between. The CDR3 has 14 residues. As DNA, the CDR3 is TGCGCCAGCAGAAGGGTAGGGGAAGAGGACGAGCAGTACTTC. Its translation is CASRRVGEEDEQYF. Drawing the rest from reference TRBV5-1 and TRBJ2-7, the complete variable domain is KAGVTQTPRYLIKTRGQQVTLSCSPISGHRSVSWYQQTPGQGLQFLFEYFSETQRNKGNFPGRFSGRQFSNSRSEMNVSTLELGDSALYLCASRRVGEEDEQYFGPGTRLTVT.

This clonotype was counted ten times or more. V and J are TRBV5-1 and TRBJ1-5, with D unresolved. Germline V gene data show CDR1 as SGHRS and CDR2 as YFSETQ. V was cut by 3 bases and J by 4 bases, with 8 bases left in between. CDR3 size: 13 residues. The chain's CDR3 is CASSSDINQPQHF. In DNA form, the CDR3 reads TGCGCCAGCAGCTCCGACATAAATCAGCCCCAGCATTTT.

Ten or more counts support this clonotype. The CDR3 DNA reads as TGTGCCAGCAGCGCCCCAGACAGGGTTCGGTACGAGCAGTACTTC. Translating gives CASSAPDRVRYEQYF. V gene TRBV5-4 combines with J gene TRBJ2-7; 7 nucleotides agree with TRBD1. J lost 4 bases, V lost 4 bases, and 11 bases had no gene match. Germline CDR1 SGHNT, CDR2 YYREEE (reference sequence). The CDR3 loop spans 15 amino acids.

Ten or more counts support this clonotype. The chain links TRBV5-4 to TRBJ1-2, with 7 bases aligning to TRBD1. With 4 bases clipped from V and 4 bases from J, the junction kept 13 bases outside the gene matches. CDR1 SGHNT and CDR2 YYREEE come from the germline V gene (reference sequence). CDR3 length equals 16 residues. The CDR3 protein is CASSPKGQTGAYGYTF. In DNA form, the CDR3 reads TGTGCCAGCAGCCCAAAGGGGCAAACAGGGGCCTATGGCTACACCTTC. Looking up the rest from reference TRBV5-4 and TRBJ1-2 gives the full variable domain: ETGVTQSPTHLIKTRGQQVTLRCSSQSGHNTVSWYQQALGQGPQFIFQYYREEENGRGNFPPRFSGLQFPNYSSELNVNALELDDSALYLCASSPKGQTGAYGYTFGSGTRLTVV.

This clonotype was seen repeatedly, ten times or more. The genes are TRBV10-1 and TRBJ2-6; no definite D call. Trimming removed 10 bases from V and 2 bases from J, with 6 bases in between. Germline CDR1 and CDR2: WNHNN and SYGVQD (reference sequence). The CDR3 covers 12 residues. DNA of the CDR3: TGCGCCACCCCGACTGGGGCCAACGTCCTGACTTTC. Translating gives CATPTGANVLTF.

There are many counts of this clonotype. V gene TRBV7-9 combines with J gene TRBJ1-1, with a weak D call TRBD1 (5 bases). Germline V gene lookup returns CDR1 SEHNR and CDR2 FQNEAQ (reference sequence). This CDR3 contains 13 residues. V was trimmed by 5 bases and J by 3 bases, leaving 10 bases between them. In nucleotides, the CDR3 is TGTGCCAGCAGCGGCGACAGATACACTGAAGCTTTCTTT. Amino acids: CASSGDRYTEAFF.

Worth noting for this clonotype: A much larger clone differs from this one at a single base, so this may be a read error. It is likely a read error, because the conserved phenylalanine at the end of the CDR3 is missing. The chain couples TRBV5-5 to TRBJ2-7, with 7 bases aligning to TRBD2. Trimming removed 4 bases from V and 6 bases from J; junction bases left unmatched: 7. The CDR3 length is 13 residues. The germline CDR1 and CDR2 sequences are SGHKS and YYEKEE (reference sequence). The CDR3 sequence is CASSGGTNLEQYI. The DNA of the CDR3 is TGTGCCAGCAGCGGCGGGACTAATCTCGAGCAGTACATC.

This clonotype was seen more than once but under ten times. The chain uses TRBV18 and TRBJ2-1, with TRBD1 as a possible D gene (6 bases). CDR1 is KGHSH and CDR2 is LQKENI in the germline V gene. The CDR3 sequence is 13 residues long. V lost 6 bases, J lost 7 bases, and 13 bases lay in between. DNA for the CDR3: TGTGCCAGCTCGTCTACAGGGTCAAATGAGCAGTTCTTC. As protein: CASSSTGSNEQFF.

The sample holds many counts of this clonotype. This CDR3 is CSARATQGFQETQYF. The CDR3 nucleotides read TGCAGTGCTAGAGCAACACAGGGTTTTCAAGAGACCCAGTACTTC. The J gene is TRBJ2-5, the V gene TRBV20-1, with a tentative D call TRBD1 (6 bases). The CDR3 spans 15 residues. The germline gives CDR1 DFQATT, CDR2 SNEGSKA (reference sequence). Trimming removed 1 base at V and 2 bases at J, with 14 bases between.

This clonotype was recorded many times. One end of the junction does not line up with germline, which may come from a read error. This chain links TRBV5-4 with TRBJ2-6; TRBD1 agrees at 9 bases. This CDR3 is 18 amino acids long. CDR1 is SGHNT and CDR2 is YYREEE in the germline V gene (reference sequence). CDR3 residues: CASSRQGGVSSGANVLIF. The CDR3 nucleotides are TGTGCCAGCAGCAGACAGGGGGGAGTCTCCTCTGGGGCCAACGTCCTGATTTTC.

Of note for this clonotype: A read error may produce the germline difference seen at one junction end. This chain joins TRBV27 and TRBJ2-1, with 7 nucleotides matching TRBD2. This CDR3 comprises 12 residues. Germline-derived CDR1 and CDR2 are MNHEY and SMNVEV (reference sequence). The CDR3 nucleotides are TGTGCCAGCAGTCGAGACCGGGACTATGTCGTCTTC. Protein sequence: CASSRDRDYVVF.

This clonotype was seen ten or more times. J is TRBJ1-1 and V is TRBV6-1, with unresolved D. V was cut by 3 bases and J by 10 bases, with 12 bases left in between. CDR1 is MNHNS and CDR2 is SASEGT in the germline V gene. The CDR3 loop spans 12 amino acids. CDR3 sequence (DNA): TGTGCCAGCAGTGACCGTGGCATCGGAGCTTTCTTT. This translates into CASSDRGIGAFF.

There are many counts of this clonotype. The V call is TRBV27, the J call TRBJ1-4; 8 bases are shared with TRBD1. V shed 3 bases and J 4 bases; nucleotides not matched to a gene: 4. The CDR3 has 15 residues. Per the germline V gene, CDR1 is MNHEY and CDR2 is SMNVEV (reference sequence). CDR3 DNA sequence: TGTGCCAGCAGTTTTGGGACAGGTCTTAATGAAAAACTGTTTTTT. Translated: CASSFGTGLNEKLFF.

This clonotype was counted at least ten times. The V gene is TRBV4-3, the J gene TRBJ2-3; 10 bases agree with TRBD2. The V gene's germline CDR1 is LGHNA and CDR2 YSLEER. The CDR3 is 17 residues long. V lost 3 bases and J lost 3; bases outside the gene matches: 9. CDR3 region: CASSQTPKGLATDTQYF. CDR3 nucleotide sequence: TGCGCCAGCAGCCAGACCCCCAAGGGACTAGCGACAGATACGCAGTATTTT.

This clonotype was observed a handful of times. CDR3 protein: CASSSKEGASYEQYF. As DNA, the CDR3 is TGTGCCAGCAGCTCCAAGGAGGGAGCCTCCTACGAGCAGTACTTC. The chain employs TRBV5-4 and TRBJ2-7; a weak D match, TRBD2 (6 bases). Between the trimmed V and J ends, which lost 3 bases and 0 bases, there was a span of 13 bases. This CDR3 has 15 amino acids. CDR1 and CDR2 (germline): SGHNT, YYREEE (reference sequence).